This entry lists 3 T cell receptor beta chains sequenced from one sample in a study of blood T cell repertoires in COVID-19. Repertoires were generated with immunoSEQ multiplex PCR, while TCRdb's copy carries only in-frame clones and drops some. This table has around 50,000 clones, approximately 88% appearing once. Sequenced input: peripheral blood. The receptor source for this set is a human donor in a cohort sampled during active COVID-19.

This clone appeared a single time. V usage is TRBV18 and J usage is TRBJ2-7; D not resolved. Germline CDR1 reads KGHSH; CDR2 reads LQKENI. This CDR3 is 14 amino acids long. The V gene lost 2 bases and the J gene lost 2 bases, with 10 bases spanning the gap. In DNA form, the CDR3 reads TGTGCCAGCTCACCAGGCGGTCAGCCCTACGAGCAGTACTTC. Its protein is CASSPGGQPYEQYF.

In DNA, the CDR3 is TGTGCCAGCAGTGACTCAGGGGGATCGAACACTGAAGCTTTCTTT. Translated: CASSDSGGSNTEAFF. The V call is TRBV6-4, the J call TRBJ1-1, with a weak D call TRBD1 (6 bases). The V end lost 0 bases, the J end lost 1 base, and 9 bases lay between the germline ends. The CDR3 is 15 amino acids. Germline CDR1 and CDR2: MRHNA and SNTAGT.

J is TRBJ2-3 and V is TRBV9, with 7 bases aligning to TRBD2. The J segment lost 4 bases and the V segment lost 0 bases, leaving 5 bases of the junction unmatched. The V gene's germline CDR1 is SGDLS and CDR2 YYNGEE. This CDR3 is 15 amino acids long. CDR3 DNA: TGTGCCAGCAGCGTAGGCGGGGGTGGTGCAGATACGCAGTATTTT. Amino acids: CASSVGGGGADTQYF.